This T cell receptor beta chain is from a study of T cell responses to AZD1222 COVID-19 vaccine. The data were produced by immunoSEQ multiplex PCR, yet TCRdb's version contains in-frame clones alone and is incomplete. The table lists 100,000 to 150,000 clones, approximately 88% of them singletons. Study observations and caveats: Spike-specific TCR repertoires showed rising breadth and depth after two AZD1222 doses. Donors were largely white British and mainly female; clonal diversity was possibly underestimated.

V was clipped by 9 bases and J by 7 bases; unmatched bases: 8. Germline CDR1 reads SGDLS; CDR2 reads YYNGEE. This CDR3 has 13 amino acids. Details on this clone: Antigen specificity is unknown.

The starting material was peripheral blood, obtained on day 0 of AZD1222 vaccination. This clonotype originated in an adult in good health. This rearrangement joins TRBV9 to TRBJ2-1, with TRBD2 matching over 9 bases. The CDR3 sequence: CATGRGGGNEQFF. The CDR3 region has the DNA TGTGCCACCGGGCGGGGGGGAGGTAATGAGCAGTTCTTC.